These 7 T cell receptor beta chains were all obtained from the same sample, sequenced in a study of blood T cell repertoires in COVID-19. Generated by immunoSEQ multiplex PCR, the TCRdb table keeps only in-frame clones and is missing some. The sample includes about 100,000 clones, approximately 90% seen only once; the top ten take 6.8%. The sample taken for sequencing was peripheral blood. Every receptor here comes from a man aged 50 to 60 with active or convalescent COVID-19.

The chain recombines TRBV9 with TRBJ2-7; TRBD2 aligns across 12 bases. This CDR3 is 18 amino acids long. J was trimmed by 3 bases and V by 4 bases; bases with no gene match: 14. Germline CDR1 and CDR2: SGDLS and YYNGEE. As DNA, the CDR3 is TGTGCCAGCAGCCCGGGGGGGGGACTAGCGGGCCCCATCTACGAGCAGTACTTC. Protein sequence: CASSPGGGLAGPIYEQYF.

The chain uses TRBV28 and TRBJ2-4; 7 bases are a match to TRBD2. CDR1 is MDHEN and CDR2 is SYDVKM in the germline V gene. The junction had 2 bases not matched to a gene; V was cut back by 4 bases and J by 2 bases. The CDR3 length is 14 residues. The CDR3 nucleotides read TGTGCCAGCAGTTCGGGGGGAACCAAAAACATTCAGTACTTC. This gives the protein CASSSGGTKNIQYF.

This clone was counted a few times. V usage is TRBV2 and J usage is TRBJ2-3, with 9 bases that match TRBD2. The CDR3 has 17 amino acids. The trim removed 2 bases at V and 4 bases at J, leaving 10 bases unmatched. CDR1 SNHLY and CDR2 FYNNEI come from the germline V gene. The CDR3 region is CASSERVGLAAPDTQYF. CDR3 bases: TGTGCCAGCAGTGAAAGGGTGGGACTAGCTGCTCCAGATACGCAGTATTTT.

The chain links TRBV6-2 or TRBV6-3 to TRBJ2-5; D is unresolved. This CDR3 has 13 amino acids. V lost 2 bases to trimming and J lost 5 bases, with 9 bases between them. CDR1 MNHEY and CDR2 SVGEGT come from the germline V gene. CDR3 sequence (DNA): TGTGCCAGCAGTTACCGTGAGGTGGAGACCCAGTACTTC. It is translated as CASSYREVETQYF.

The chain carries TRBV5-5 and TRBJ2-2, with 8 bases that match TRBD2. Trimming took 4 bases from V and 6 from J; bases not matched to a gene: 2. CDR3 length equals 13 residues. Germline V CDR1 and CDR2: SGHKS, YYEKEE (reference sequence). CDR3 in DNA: TGTGCCAGCAGCGTGACTAGCGCCGGGGAGCTGTTTTTT. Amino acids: CASSVTSAGELFF.

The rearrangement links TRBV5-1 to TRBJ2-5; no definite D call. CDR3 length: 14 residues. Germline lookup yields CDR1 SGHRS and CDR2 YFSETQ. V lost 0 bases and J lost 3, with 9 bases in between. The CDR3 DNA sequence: TGCGCCAGCAGCTTGGGGCAGTTGAAAGAGACCCAGTACTTC. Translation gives CASSLGQLKETQYF.

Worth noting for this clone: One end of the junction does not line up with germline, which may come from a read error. Here the CDR3 DNA reads TGTGCCAGCGGCCAAGGAAGGAGAAGCACTGAAGCTTTCTTT. It specifies CASGQGRRSTEAFF. The genes are TRBV3-1 (or the pseudogene TRBV3-2) and TRBJ1-1; D gene uncertain. The CDR3 totals 14 residues. Germline assignment: CDR1 LGHDT and CDR2 YNNKEL (reference sequence).